This T cell receptor (beta chain) was identified during a study of shared clonotypes between healthy human individuals. Study-level results: When compared with the clonotypes that were shared by all four sorted-subset donors, the non-shared clonotypes turned out to have lower generation probabilities. Across a handful of donors, naive CD4 shared roughly 5%, naive CD8 3% to 3.5%, memory CD4 2% to 2.5%, memory CD8 over 0.3%.

Assay execution proceeded at the deep level. Template for every sorted-subset replicate PCR totaled around 200 ng DNA, 25,000 to 30,000 T cell genomes. Repertoires were generated with immunoSEQ multiplex PCR, while TCRdb's copy carries only in-frame clones and drops some. The repertoire holds about 2 million clones, approximately 95% seen once, with 0.1% to 0.15% in the top ten. The CDR3 sequence is 15 residues long. Germline V gene lookup returns CDR1 WSHSY and CDR2 SAAADI. Trimming took off 3 bases at V and 2 bases at J, with 13 bases between the two ends. Note on this clone: The antigen is not known.

The sequence was collected from a man younger than 30 in good health. Sequenced: naive CD4+ T cells sorted from blood. The subset is: CD45RA+ positively selected. The rearrangement links TRBV10-2 to TRBJ2-5; TRBD1 is a possible D gene (5 bases). CDR3 sequence (DNA): TGCGCCAGCAGTGATTGGGGCGCAGGGCAAGAGACCCAGTACTTC. It yields the protein CASSDWGAGQETQYF.